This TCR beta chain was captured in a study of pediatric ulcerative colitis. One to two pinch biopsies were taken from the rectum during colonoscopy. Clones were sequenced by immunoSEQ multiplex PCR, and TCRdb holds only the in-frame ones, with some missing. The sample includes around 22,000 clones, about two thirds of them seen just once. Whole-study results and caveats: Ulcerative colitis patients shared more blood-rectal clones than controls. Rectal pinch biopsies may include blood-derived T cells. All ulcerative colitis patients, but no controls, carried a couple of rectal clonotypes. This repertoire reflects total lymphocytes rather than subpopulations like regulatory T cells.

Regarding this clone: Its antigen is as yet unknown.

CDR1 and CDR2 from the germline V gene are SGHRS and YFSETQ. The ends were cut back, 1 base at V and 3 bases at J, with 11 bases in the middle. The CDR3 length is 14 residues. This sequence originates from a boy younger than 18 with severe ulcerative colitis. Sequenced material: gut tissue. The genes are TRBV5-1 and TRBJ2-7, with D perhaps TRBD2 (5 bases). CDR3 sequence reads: CASSLRSAGYEQYF. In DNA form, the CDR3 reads TGCGCCAGCAGCTTGAGATCGGCGGGCTACGAGCAGTACTTC.